Each of the 24 T cell receptor beta chains below was sequenced from the same sample in a study of chemoradiotherapy in HPV16-positive cancers. Clones were read by immunoSEQ multiplex PCR, and TCRdb kept only the in-frame ones, dropping some. In the table there are 8,100 or so clones, about two thirds of which are singletons. This material was collected from a patient who underwent chemoradiotherapy. Receptors were obtained from a human donor with HPV-associated anogenital cancer.

This chain links TRBV9 with TRBJ1-2, with a tentative D call TRBD1 (6 bases). The CDR3 totals 17 residues. V lost 0 bases, J lost 0 bases, and 15 bases lay in between. Germline CDR1 reads SGDLS; CDR2 reads YYNGEE. Written as DNA, the CDR3 is TGTGCCAGCAGCGTAGGGGCAGGGGCGGACGCTAACTATGGCTACACCTTC. The encoded protein is CASSVGAGADANYGYTF. Using reference TRBV9 and TRBJ1-2 for the parts outside the CDR3, the full variable domain is DSGVTQTPKHLITATGQRVTLRCSPRSGDLSVYWYQQSLDQGLQFLIQYYNGEERAKGNILERFSAQQFPDLHSELNLSSLELGDSALYFCASSVGAGADANYGYTFGSGTRLTVV.

The chain has TRBV4-2 and TRBJ1-5; tentatively, D is TRBD1 (5 bases). Per germline, CDR1 LGHNA and CDR2 YNFKEQ. V lost 5 bases and J lost 5, with 19 bases in between. The CDR3 sequence is 16 residues long. This CDR3 reads CASSTGQGGRDQPQHF. CDR3 bases: TGTGCCAGCAGCACAGGCCAGGGTGGGAGGGATCAGCCCCAGCATTTT.

The chain recombines TRBV27 with TRBJ1-2, with D possibly being TRBD1 (5 bases). CDR1 MNHEY and CDR2 SMNVEV come from the germline V gene (reference sequence). The CDR3 loop spans 14 amino acids. Deletions cut 5 bases from V and 5 bases from J, with 15 bases between. The CDR3 DNA follows: TGTGCCAGCAGTCGCGAAGGGGCGGGATATGGCTACACCTTC. It is translated as CASSREGAGYGYTF.

This clone appeared once. V and J are TRBV5-1 and TRBJ2-2, with a weak D call TRBD1 (6 bases). From germline, CDR1 is SGHRS and CDR2 YFSETQ. V lost 7 bases and J lost 6, with 13 bases in between. The CDR3 consists of 13 residues. The CDR3, as DNA: TGCGCCAGCGGCGAACAGGGCTCCGGGGAGCTGTTTTTT. Its protein is CASGEQGSGELFF. Filled out from reference TRBV5-1 and TRBJ2-2, the complete variable domain reads KAGVTQTPRYLIKTRGQQVTLSCSPISGHRSVSWYQQTPGQGLQFLFEYFSETQRNKGNFPGRFSGRQFSNSRSEMNVSTLELGDSALYLCASGEQGSGELFFGEGSRLTVL.

The chain is built from TRBV7-2 and TRBJ1-1; D is possibly TRBD1 (5 bases). V gave up 3 bases and J gave up 1 base, with 6 bases separating them. This CDR3 is built from 13 residues. Germline CDR1 reads SGHTA; CDR2 reads FQGNSA. The CDR3 DNA reads as TGTGCCAGCAGCTTCGGGGGGAACACTGAAGCTTTCTTT. Its translation is CASSFGGNTEAFF.

In its sample, this clone was seen a few times. The V call is TRBV5-1, the J call TRBJ2-7, with a weak D call TRBD1 (5 bases). Germline V gene data show CDR1 as SGHRS and CDR2 as YFSETQ. The CDR3 runs to 14 residues. V lost 0 bases and J lost 1, with 8 bases in between. CDR3 nucleotides: TGCGCCAGCAGCTTGGTCACAGGTTCCTACGAGCAGTACTTC. It translates to CASSLVTGSYEQYF.

The chain couples TRBV28 to TRBJ2-7; D is possibly TRBD2 (5 bases). V lost 6 bases to trimming and J lost 7 bases, with 13 bases between them. The CDR3 has 12 amino acids. The germline V gene encodes CDR1 MDHEN and CDR2 SYDVKM. In nucleotides, the CDR3 is TGTGCCAGCAGCGCACCTCCGGGGGAGCAGTACTTC. Amino acid sequence: CASSAPPGEQYF.

The chain has TRBV9 and TRBJ2-1; 8 positions agree with TRBD1. There are 16 residues in the CDR3. Losses at the gene ends were 3 bases for V and 0 bases for J; bases not matched to a gene: 5. CDR1 is SGDLS, CDR2 YYNGEE, per germline. CDR3 bases: TGTGCCAGCAGCGGTGGACAGGGCGCCTCCTACAATGAGCAGTTCTTC. This translates into CASSGGQGASYNEQFF.

The rearrangement joins TRBV6-6 to TRBJ2-7; the D gene is possibly TRBD2 (5 bases). The CDR3 totals 13 residues. CDR1 and CDR2 (germline): MNHNY, SVGAGI (reference sequence). Trimming took 7 bases from V and 2 from J, leaving 12 bases between them. In DNA, the CDR3 is TGTGCCAGCACCGTTCCGGGAACCTACGAGCAGTACTTC. The encoded protein is CASTVPGTYEQYF.

The gene calls are TRBV7-8 and TRBJ2-1, with 7 bases fitting TRBD2. CDR1 is SGHVS, CDR2 FQNEAQ, per germline. Trimming took 3 bases from V and 0 from J; bases not matched to a gene: 17. The CDR3 totals 20 residues. The CDR3 is CASSFRFISAGVSSYNEQFF. The CDR3 region has the DNA TGTGCCAGCAGCTTCCGATTCATCTCGGCGGGGGTAAGCTCCTACAATGAGCAGTTCTTC.

The CDR3 region has the DNA TGTGCCAGCAGCGTAGAACTTTTGGACGCTGAAGCTTTCTTT. Its translation is CASSVELLDAEAFF. The chain combines TRBV9 with TRBJ1-1; D unclear. Trimming removed 0 bases at V and 6 bases at J, with 12 bases between. This CDR3 is 14 amino acids long. Looked up from germline, CDR1 is SGDLS and CDR2 is YYNGEE.

The V gene is TRBV27, the J gene TRBJ1-5, with a weak D call TRBD1 (6 bases). Germline V gene data show CDR1 as MNHEY and CDR2 as SMNVEV (reference sequence). The CDR3 contains 15 residues. V was trimmed by 3 bases and J by 1 base, leaving 10 bases between them. The CDR3 DNA reads TGTGCCAGCAGTTTCGCGGGGGCAAGCAATCAGCCCCAGCATTTT. Amino acids: CASSFAGASNQPQHF.

V and J are TRBV5-1 and TRBJ1-2; D is unresolved. The CDR3 consists of 14 residues. Trimming removed 6 bases at V and 3 bases at J, with 15 bases between. CDR1 is SGHRS and CDR2 is YFSETQ in the germline V gene. CDR3 nucleotides: TGCGCCAGCAAACTCGCGGGCACAGACTATGGCTACACCTTC. Translating gives CASKLAGTDYGYTF.

Turning to this clone: The identical CDR3 is also encoded by other nucleotide sequences in the sample. V gene TRBV4-2 combines with J gene TRBJ2-7; D is unclear. The CDR3 has 12 residues. V was trimmed by 3 bases and J by 1 base, leaving 4 bases between them. Germline V gives CDR1 LGHNA, CDR2 YNFKEQ. CDR3 nucleotides: TGTGCCAGCAGCCAGGATTCCTACGAGCAGTACTTC. Translated: CASSQDSYEQYF.

The J gene is TRBJ2-5, the V gene TRBV7-2, with D possibly TRBD2 on 6 matching bases. This CDR3 contains 13 residues. The V end lost 3 bases, the J end lost 5 bases, and 10 bases lay between the germline ends. Germline values: CDR1 SGHTA, CDR2 FQGNSA. CDR3 region: CASSFDRGETQYF. As DNA, the CDR3 is TGTGCCAGCAGCTTTGACCGGGGGGAGACCCAGTACTTC.

V gene TRBV5-1 combines with J gene TRBJ2-3, with D hard to call. Trimming took off 1 base at V and 0 bases at J, with 9 bases between the two ends. This CDR3 has 15 amino acids. Germline V gene lookup returns CDR1 SGHRS and CDR2 YFSETQ. The CDR3 sequence is CASSLQSPSTDTQYF. The CDR3 DNA reads TGCGCCAGCAGCTTGCAGTCCCCTAGCACAGATACGCAGTATTTT.

The chain uses TRBV4-2 and TRBJ1-1, with no clear D. V lost 2 bases to trimming and J lost 0 bases, with 10 bases between them. The germline gives CDR1 LGHNA, CDR2 YNFKEQ. The CDR3 sequence is 15 residues long. CDR3 nucleotides: TGTGCCAGCAGCCAATTGGACGGGTTGAACACTGAAGCTTTCTTT. It specifies CASSQLDGLNTEAFF.

This clone was seen a handful of times. The rearrangement uses TRBV7-3 and TRBJ2-1; 8 nucleotides match TRBD2. Germline assignment: CDR1 SGHTA and CDR2 FQGTGA. Losses at the gene ends were 5 bases for V and 3 bases for J; bases not matched to a gene: 6. This CDR3 is 15 amino acids long. In DNA, the CDR3 is TGTGCCAGCAGCCCCGGGGGGGCCAGCTACAATGAGCAGTTCTTC. Its translation is CASSPGGASYNEQFF.

In its sample, this clone was seen a few times. V gene TRBV30 combines with J gene TRBJ1-5, with D unclear. The germline CDR1 and CDR2 sequences are GTSNPN and SVGIG (reference sequence). The CDR3 contains 13 residues. V was pared by 2 bases and J by 7 bases, with 12 bases between. CDR3 sequence: CAWSYKGRQPQHF. The CDR3 DNA sequence: TGTGCCTGGAGTTATAAGGGAAGGCAGCCCCAGCATTTT.

This clone occurred a few times. The chain combines TRBV11-2 with TRBJ2-1; D remains unclear. This CDR3 has 11 amino acids. CDR1 and CDR2 (germline): SGHAT, FQNNGV. The CDR3 DNA reads as TGTGCGGAATCCTATGCTAATGAGCAGTTCTTC. This gives the protein CAESYANEQFF.

This chain uses TRBV5-5 with TRBJ1-1, with D uncertain. Trimming pared 2 bases from V and 1 base from J, leaving 18 bases between. CDR1 and CDR2 (germline): SGHKS, YYEKEE (reference sequence). The CDR3 has 17 residues. CDR3 sequence reads: CASSLNGQGRKNTEAFF. For the CDR3, the DNA is TGTGCCAGCAGCTTAAATGGTCAAGGACGGAAGAACACTGAAGCTTTCTTT.

CDR3 in amino acids: CASSLERFRTEVENYGYTF. CDR3 sequence (DNA): TGTGCCAGCAGCTTAGAACGGTTCAGGACAGAAGTCGAGAACTATGGCTACACCTTC. The chain recombines TRBV7-8 with TRBJ1-2; tentatively, D is TRBD1 (6 bases). Germline V gene lookup returns CDR1 SGHVS and CDR2 FQNEAQ. Trimming stripped 1 base from V and 2 bases from J, with 23 bases between. The CDR3 contains 19 residues.

The V call is TRBV6-5, the J call TRBJ1-6, with 9 bases fitting TRBD1. V trimming: 7 bases; J trimming: 9 bases; junction bases outside the gene matches: 10. CDR1 is MNHEY, CDR2 SVGAGI, per germline. The CDR3 runs to 15 residues. CDR3 sequence reads: CASTHLDRGGSPLHF. The CDR3, as DNA: TGTGCCAGCACCCACCTGGACAGGGGCGGTTCACCCCTCCACTTT.

Only a few counts were recorded for this clone. The chain couples TRBV6-5 to TRBJ1-5, with D perhaps matching TRBD1 (5 bases). The CDR3 has 13 residues. Trimming shortened V by 6 bases and J by 5 bases, and 11 bases separated the two germline ends. Germline V gene lookup returns CDR1 MNHEY and CDR2 SVGAGI. The CDR3 loop reads CASSETAYQPQHF. CDR3 nucleotides: TGTGCCAGCAGCGAGACAGCCTATCAGCCCCAGCATTTT.